The entry that follows covers one T cell receptor (beta chain) sequence. Its cognate antigen is unknown. Primers: 60 Vbeta forward and 13 Jbeta reverse. TCRdb's table, derived via immunoSEQ multiplex PCR, lists solely in-frame clones and lacks some. The table includes about 130,000 clones, roughly 72% detected once. The CDR3 runs to 16 residues. With V trimmed by 4 bases and J by 5 bases, 10 bases remained unmatched. The V gene's germline CDR1 is SGHDT and CDR2 YYEEEE. The entry originates in a study of cytomegalovirus exposure and HLA in healthy donors. General study points: Later work associated approximately 17,000 TCR beta sequences with HLA alleles at 0.05 false discovery rate. Reports indicated that the classifier achieved high specificity and sensitivity in diagnosing cytomegalovirus status.

This clonotype was obtained from a man aged 35-49 years in good health and CMV-seropositive. The chain combines TRBV5-6 with TRBJ2-1, with 9 bases identical to TRBD1. The sequenced sample was PBMCs. The CDR3 reads CASSANRGRVHNEQFF. CDR3 DNA: TGTGCCAGCAGCGCGAACAGGGGGCGCGTACACAATGAGCAGTTCTTC.